This section outlines one T cell receptor (beta chain) sequence together with its context. There are a few counts of this clonotype. What this receptor recognizes is not known. It has no much larger one-base neighbor in the sample; base qualities were not kept. The 39 donors, aged about 6 to 100 years, were systemically healthy Caucasian individuals from Russia. Each donor gave around 9.9 milliliters of peripheral blood, collected into EDTA-treated Vacutainer tubes. PBMCs were isolated by Ficoll-Paque density-gradient centrifugation, with at least 7 million obtained per sample. Total RNA was extracted from PBMCs with Trizol reagent, with at least 5.5 micrograms obtained per sample. Naive CD45RAhigh/CD27high T cell percentages were measured by flow cytometry on a PBMC aliquot from every donor. Receptors were amplified or captured by 5' RACE. Instrument used: Illumina HiSeq 2500. A second PCR of 7 to 11 cycles was performed with a sample-barcoded 5' primer and a J-beta primer mix. Each TCR beta cDNA molecule received a unique molecular identifier from a template-switch 5' adaptor carrying 12 random nucleotides. Each sample yielded at least 3 million CDR3-containing paired-end reads. All of the RNA was converted into first-strand cDNA using the Mint cDNA synthesis kit, with a TRBC-specific oligonucleotide serving as the primer. All cDNA was treated with uracil-DNA glycosylase and then went through a first 18-cycle PCR with the universal primers M1SS and BC2_uni_R. Processing in the source paper ran as follows. Each sample was normalized by randomly selecting 1 million high-quality reads, each carrying a distinct molecular identifier. Reads sharing molecular identifiers were discarded rather than binned into consensus sequences. MiTCR, with a Q25 quality threshold and the strictest error-elimination algorithm, was used for CDR3 identification, clonotype clustering and error correction. A nonparametric unseen species model with Euler transformation was used to estimate lower-bound total TCR beta diversity. The raw public data were reprocessed by TCRdb itself: fastp quality trimming at Q25, MiXCR clonotype calling, in-frame beta chains only. Each CDR3 protein appears once, grouped with its most common genes and DNA. Clone size and V and J calls follow TCRdb, not the original study. In this sample the table shows around 1,600,000 distinct CDR3 sequences, 42% of which occur a single time. The ten largest make up just over 4% of the sample.

The sample comes from a study of blood T cells in healthy people across ages (dated by TCRdb to about 2015). Broadly, across the study: Template switching captured roughly one uniquely barcoded TCR beta cDNA molecule per two T cells in model experiments. The study analyzed two additional independent replicas of 1 million unique cDNA reads from the same blood draw for two donors, one aged 18 to 29 and one aged 80 or older. Four age groups were formed from the donors: young (average roughly 15 years), middle-aged (around 39), aged (approximately 60) and long-lived (around 82). To avoid experimental bias, donors of different ages were distributed randomly across sequencing lanes. Age-related changes in TCR beta repertoire diversity were measured in the study by deep sequencing normalized with unique cDNA molecular identifiers. General findings and caveats noted by the study authors: A strong correlation was found between observed TCR beta diversity and the percentage of naive T cells measured by flow cytometry. Since profiling was done on bulk unsorted PBMCs, naive and antigen-experienced compartments could not be conclusively compared. Because donor CMV infection status was unknown, age-related changes in expanded clonotypes were potentially confounded. As age increased, observed TCR beta diversity per million T cells dropped in a roughly linear way, and a significant reduction was already evident by age about 40. Estimates of total diversity based on one million sequenced T cells were regarded as lower bounds and as underestimates. Compared with the aged group, the long-lived group had more naive CD4+ T cells, fewer expanded clones and increased TCR diversity, a pattern suggesting age selection.

From cysteine to phenylalanine, the CDR3 is 17 amino acids long. CDR3 DNA only is kept here, 51 bases in frame from base 1. CDR1 and CDR2 were assigned from the germline V gene (reference sequence) as SEHNR and FQNEAQ. V loses 4 bases at its end and J loses 4 bases; junction bases beyond the gene matches: 12. The sequence is built from TRBV7-9 and TRBJ2-3, with 9 bases aligning to TRBD1. This receptor was identified in a woman between 18 and 30 years old in good health. Sequencing input: blood. This receptor carries the CDR3 CASSSNSGTGSADTQYF. The DNA is as follows: TGTGCCAGCAGCTCAAACTCCGGGACAGGGTCCGCAGATACGCAGTATTTT.